The rows below give T cell receptor beta chains drawn from one sample of a study of cytomegalovirus exposure and HLA in healthy donors. TCRdb's table, derived via immunoSEQ multiplex PCR, lists solely in-frame clones and lacks some. The table records 110,000 to 150,000 clones, roughly 80% of them present only once. The sequencing input was PBMCs. Receptors originate from a man in his forties or fifties in good health and CMV-seropositive. CDR3s leave out the opening cysteine and the closing phenylalanine or tryptophan.

v_call	j_call	cdr3_aa
TRBV14	TRBJ2-7	ASSQDGLGLAGEISHEQY
TRBV11-3	TRBJ1-2	ASSPRRDYGYT
TRBV5-4	TRBJ2-7	ASSSQLTGGIVG
TRBV5-6	TRBJ2-6	ASSSTIGANVLT
TRBV5-6	TRBJ1-1	ASSKKKTGSTEAF
TRBV2	TRBJ2-6	ASSYSRDRASGANVLT
TRBV12-5	TRBJ2-7	ASGLTTGGSSHEQY
TRBV4-1	TRBJ1-2	ASSQDYGTGGDGYT
TRBV2	TRBJ1-5	ASSTAINQPQH
TRBV10-2	TRBJ1-1	ASSESRAGAF
TRBV7-3	TRBJ2-3	ASSLQEGDTQY
TRBV7-2	TRBJ2-7	ASSLAGLAGYEQY
TRBV4-3	TRBJ1-2	ASSQDPGGNGYT
TRBV2	TRBJ1-5	ASRFRQNSNQPQH
TRBV2	TRBJ2-1	ASSEMFRESYNEQF
TRBV18	TRBJ1-5	ASSPGQPINQPQH
TRBV2	TRBJ1-2	ASSEDENYGYT
TRBV27	TRBJ2-1	ASSLLAGGGGKVNEQF
TRBV19	TRBJ2-7	ASSAGQGGSYEQY
TRBV9	TRBJ1-2	ASSVEPGTGDLYGYT
TRBV6-5	TRBJ1-1	ASSSDSLEAF
TRBV6-5	TRBJ2-5	ASSYRGREMETQY
TRBV5-1	TRBJ2-3	ASSLVPNEGGDTQY
TRBV19	TRBJ2-3	ASSSEQFTDTQY
TRBV6-1	TRBJ2-2	ASGPGTMWPGELF
TRBV14	TRBJ1-1	ASSQGGQAF
TRBV7-3	TRBJ1-3	ASSLTGGWANTIY
TRBV25-1	TRBJ2-7	ASSKTGALYEQY
TRBV7-9	TRBJ2-2	ASRPTSPNTGELF
TRBV7-2	TRBJ2-3	ASSLWASGGAHTQY
TRBV29-1	TRBJ1-2	SVSGVYGYT
TRBV7-9	TRBJ1-2	SSSTGTSYGYT
TRBV6-5	TRBJ1-1	ASRFWTEMNTEAF
TRBV18	TRBJ1-1	ASSRDPGGTEAF
TRBV1	TRBJ2-1	TSSQGLAGGANEQF
TRBV29-1	TRBJ1-3	SVEDSRSGNTIY
TRBV4-3	TRBJ1-3	ASSQDRQGAGNTIY
TRBV2	TRBJ2-7	ASSADPGEQY
TRBV27	TRBJ2-7	ASSPWDLGPYEQY
TRBV15	TRBJ1-1	ATSPGRYPEAF
TRBV4-1	TRBJ2-3	ASSQVGVGGDTQY
TRBV5-1	TRBJ2-5	ASSRSRQGGETQY
TRBV7-9	TRBJ1-1	SSSWGETEAF
TRBV5-1	TRBJ2-6	ASSLGPGYVSGANVLT
TRBV7-2	TRBJ2-5	ASSARLTEETQY
TRBV18	TRBJ1-6	ASSPPGSSYNSPLH
TRBV7-8	TRBJ1-5	ASSLGQGSQPQH
TRBV11-2	TRBJ1-2	ASSSTRQDRGLGGYT
TRBV27	TRBJ2-3	ASRNYRLAGADTQY
TRBV9	TRBJ1-6	ASSAGQPGSPLH
TRBV9	TRBJ1-1	ASSVGRRVTEAF
TRBV6-5	TRBJ2-3	ASSYRLAGIKDTQY